Given below is one T cell receptor (beta chain) in context. Its cognate antigen has yet to be identified. Base-call qualities are not available, and no considerably larger clone is one nucleotide away. Healthy controls were some 34 blood donors whose buffy coats came from the Finnish Red Cross blood service. All TCR-sequenced material derived from peripheral blood: patient blood samples and healthy donor buffy coats. Ficoll-Hypaque gradient centrifugation was used to isolate peripheral blood mononuclear cells. CD4+ cells were magnetically purified from the buffy coats of healthy controls. The Gentra Puregene Cell and Tissue kit was used to extract genomic DNA, and a Qubit 2.0 fluorometer was used to measure the amount of genomic DNA. Counted from cysteine to phenylalanine, this CDR3 has 17 amino acids. This entry keeps only the CDR3 DNA: 51 bases, framed from base 1. Sequences LNHDA (CDR1) and SQIVND (CDR2) are obtained from the germline V gene (reference sequence). Trimming accounts for 6 bases at V and 4 bases at J, while the number of junction bases matched to no gene is 11.

TCRbeta rearrangements were sequenced from genomic DNA using the immunoSEQ assay at survey resolution. The authors processed their data as follows. In the TCR sequencing data, the smallest productive clonotype frequency that could be detected was 2.59 x 10-5. Analyses included only productive TCRbeta rearrangements, meaning complete and in-frame sequences. Clonality for each sample was calculated as Simpson clonality in the immunoSEQ Analyzer version 3.0. Clones were binned by frequency as very rare, small, medium, large (1-20%) or hyperexpanded (>20%). OLGA 1.2.3 estimated generation probabilities, VDJtools produced V-gene circos plots, VDJdb was queried for specificities, and GLIPH identified CDR3 motifs. In its TCRdb copy, this immuneACCESS table keeps in-frame sequences only and misses some clones. Where compared with another copy, unresolved V genes explain less than half of these, and the others have no known cause. V and J calls and clone size are given by that table; D and trimming were obtained from the DNA. Counted in this sample were approximately 36,000 clones; around 80% of them appeared once. The top ten clonotypes cover approximately 0.6% of the sample.

These data are taken from a study of STAT5B mutations in CD4+ large granular lymphocyte leukemia (dated by TCRdb to between 2021 and 2024). Looking at the study overall: Among the healthy controls, the CDR3 'QG' motif was associated with a particular HLA allele. The TCRbeta repertoires of CD4+ T-cell large granular lymphocyte leukemia patients were compared with the TCRbeta repertoires of healthy blood donors. Flow cytometry performed on FACSCanto II or FACSVerse showed that the purified fractions had more than 95% purity among lymphocytes. What the work shows at the level of the full study, not this receptor alone: Main leukemic clonotypes were private to each patient, although 25% to 30% appeared at low frequency in other patients' non-leukemic repertoires. TRBV06-family usage was enriched among the top patient clones (8/27) compared with healthy controls (2/35). CD4-sorted patient repertoires appeared more clonal than healthy CD4+ repertoires, and this difference persisted after removing the putative leukemic clones. Data were not HLA-matched; higher clonality in CD4+ versus CD8+ T-LGLL could reflect the relatively small sample size.

The receptor comes from a human donor in good health. Recombination linked TRBV19 to TRBJ2-2; 10 junctional bases match TRBD2. The material sequenced was CD4+ T cells from blood buffy coats. The encoded CDR3 is CASSRSGTSEVTGELFF. The DNA sequence is given as TGTGCCAGTAGCCGATCCGGGACTAGCGAGGTCACCGGGGAGCTGTTTTTT.